This T cell receptor (beta chain) was identified in a study of T cell responses to AZD1222 COVID-19 vaccine. Findings of the study overall: No repertoire was sampled before or during the peak T cell response, only after it. Mostly white British, mostly female donors; authors suggested clonal diversity may be underestimated. Breadth and depth of Spike-specific TCRs rose after two AZD1222 doses.

This CDR3 has 19 residues. V was trimmed by 5 bases and J by 0 bases, leaving 24 bases between them. CDR1 and CDR2 (germline): SGHDT, YYEEEE. TCRdb keeps only in-frame clones here, not all; method: immunoSEQ multiplex PCR. The sample lists 100,000 to 150,000 clones, more than 80% seen once, with 1.5% to 1.9% in the top ten. About this clone: Its antigen is still unknown.

The receptor comes from an adult in good health. V is TRBV5-6 and J is TRBJ1-5, with D perhaps TRBD1 (5 bases). This specimen was peripheral blood, taken on day 0 of AZD1222 vaccination. The CDR3 is CASSSEKSQGHNSNQPQHF. CDR3 sequence (DNA): TGTGCCAGCAGTTCGGAGAAAAGTCAGGGTCACAATAGCAATCAGCCCCAGCATTTT.